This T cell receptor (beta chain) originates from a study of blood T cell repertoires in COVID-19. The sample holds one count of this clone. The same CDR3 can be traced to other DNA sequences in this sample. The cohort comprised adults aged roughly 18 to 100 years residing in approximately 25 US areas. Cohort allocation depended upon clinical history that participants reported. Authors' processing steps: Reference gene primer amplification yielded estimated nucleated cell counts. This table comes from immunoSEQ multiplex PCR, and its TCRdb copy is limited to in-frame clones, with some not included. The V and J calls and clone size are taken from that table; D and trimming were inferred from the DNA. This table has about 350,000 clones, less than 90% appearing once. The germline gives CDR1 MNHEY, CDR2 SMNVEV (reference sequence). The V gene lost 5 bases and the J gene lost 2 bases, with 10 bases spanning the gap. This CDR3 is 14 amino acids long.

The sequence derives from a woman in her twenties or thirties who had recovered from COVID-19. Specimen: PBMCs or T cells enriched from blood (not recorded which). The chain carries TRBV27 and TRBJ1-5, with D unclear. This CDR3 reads CASSLNRGNQPQHF. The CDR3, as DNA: TGTGCCAGCAGTCTGAACAGAGGCAATCAGCCCCAGCATTTT.